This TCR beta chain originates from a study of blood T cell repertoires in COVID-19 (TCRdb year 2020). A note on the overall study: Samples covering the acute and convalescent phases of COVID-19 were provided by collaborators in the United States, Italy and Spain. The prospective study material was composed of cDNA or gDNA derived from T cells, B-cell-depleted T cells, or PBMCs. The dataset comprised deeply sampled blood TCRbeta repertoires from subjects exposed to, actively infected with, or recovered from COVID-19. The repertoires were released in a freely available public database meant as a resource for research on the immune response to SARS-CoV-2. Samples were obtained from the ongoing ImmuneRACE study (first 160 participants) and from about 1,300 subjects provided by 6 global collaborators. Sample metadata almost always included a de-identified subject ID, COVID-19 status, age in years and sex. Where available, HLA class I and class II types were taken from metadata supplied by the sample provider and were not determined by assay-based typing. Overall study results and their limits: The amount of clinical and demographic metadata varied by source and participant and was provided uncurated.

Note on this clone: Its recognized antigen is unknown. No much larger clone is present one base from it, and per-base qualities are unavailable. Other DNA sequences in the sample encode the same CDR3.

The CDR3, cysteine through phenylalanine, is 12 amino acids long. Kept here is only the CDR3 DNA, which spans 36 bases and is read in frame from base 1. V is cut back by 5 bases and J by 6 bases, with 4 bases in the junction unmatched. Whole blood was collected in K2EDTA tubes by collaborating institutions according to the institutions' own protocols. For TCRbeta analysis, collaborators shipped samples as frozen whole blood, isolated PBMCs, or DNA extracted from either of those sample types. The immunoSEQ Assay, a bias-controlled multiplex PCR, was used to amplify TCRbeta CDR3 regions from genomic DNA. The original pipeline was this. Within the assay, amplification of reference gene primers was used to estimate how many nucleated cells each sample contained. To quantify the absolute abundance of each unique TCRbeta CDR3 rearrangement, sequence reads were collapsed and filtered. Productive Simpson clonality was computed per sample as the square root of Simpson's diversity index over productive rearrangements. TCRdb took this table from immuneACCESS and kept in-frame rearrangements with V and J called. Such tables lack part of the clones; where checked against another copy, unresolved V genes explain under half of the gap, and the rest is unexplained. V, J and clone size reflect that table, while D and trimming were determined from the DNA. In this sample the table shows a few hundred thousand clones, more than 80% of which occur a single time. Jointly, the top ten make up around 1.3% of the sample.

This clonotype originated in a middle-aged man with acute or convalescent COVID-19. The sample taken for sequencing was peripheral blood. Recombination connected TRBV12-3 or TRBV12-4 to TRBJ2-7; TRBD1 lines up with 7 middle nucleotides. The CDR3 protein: CASSPQGPEQYF. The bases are TGTGCCAGCAGTCCACAGGGGCCCGAGCAGTACTTC.